A single sample gave rise to the 10 T cell receptor beta chains below, sequenced in a study of blood T cells in healthy people across ages. PCR was performed a second time for about 7 to 11 cycles using a sample-barcoded 5' primer and a J-beta primer mix. TCRdb re-derived calls from the 5' RACE reads in MiXCR, one entry per CDR3 protein. The data contain about 620,000 distinct CDR3 sequences, around 20% of them singletons. The sequenced sample was blood. These receptors all stem from a man in his sixties or seventies in good health.

The chain combines TRBV7-2 with TRBJ1-4; D call uncertain. V lost 0 bases, J lost 4 bases, and 6 bases lay in between. The CDR3 sequence is 14 residues long. The germline V gene encodes CDR1 SGHTA and CDR2 FQGNSA. DNA for the CDR3: TGTGCCAGCAGCTTAGCCAGTCTTAATGAAAAACTGTTTTTT. This sequence encodes CASSLASLNEKLFF.

This clonotype was found a few times. The chain is built from TRBV4-2 and TRBJ2-3, with D uncertain. Trimming pared 3 bases from V and 4 bases from J, leaving 17 bases between. Looked up from germline, CDR1 is LGHNA and CDR2 is YNFKEQ. The CDR3 has 16 residues. The CDR3 loop reads CASSHGPGGMADTQYF. Here the CDR3 DNA reads TGTGCCAGCAGCCACGGTCCAGGTGGGATGGCAGATACGCAGTATTTT.

Comments on this clonotype: The junction and the germline gene differ at one end; a read error may be behind it. The chain employs TRBV28 and TRBJ2-4, with D tentatively TRBD2 (6 bases). Germline CDR1 is MDHEN and CDR2 is SYDVKM. There are 15 residues in the CDR3. CDR3 loop: CASSSSRDSKNIQHF. The CDR3 region has the DNA TGTGCCAGCAGTTCGTCACGGGACTCCAAAAACATTCAGCACTTC.

In this sample, this clonotype turned up a few times. This chain connects TRBV7-9 to TRBJ2-4; 9 bases are a match to TRBD2. CDR3 length equals 18 residues. Germline CDR1 reads SEHNR; CDR2 reads FQNEAQ (reference sequence). Trimming took 1 base from V and 0 from J; bases not matched to a gene: 7. CDR3: CASSLGYQREVAKNIQYF. The CDR3 coding sequence is TGTGCCAGCAGCTTAGGTTATCAGCGGGAGGTAGCCAAAAACATTCAGTACTTC.

This clonotype has a handful of counts. The rearrangement links TRBV5-1 to TRBJ2-5; 7 nucleotides align to TRBD1. Unmatched junction bases numbered 6, after V lost 0 bases and J lost 4 bases. Germline CDR1 reads SGHRS; CDR2 reads YFSETQ. This CDR3 is built from 15 residues. For the CDR3, the DNA is TGCGCCAGCAGCTTGGGACAGGGAACGGCAGAGACCCAGTACTTC. Protein product: CASSLGQGTAETQYF.

This clonotype turned up a few times. This chain uses TRBV28 with TRBJ2-2, with 13 bases matching TRBD2. CDR1 is MDHEN, CDR2 SYDVKM, per germline. V lost 4 bases to trimming and J lost 9 bases; unmatched junction nucleotides: 8. The length of the CDR3 is 16 residues. The CDR3 DNA sequence: TGTGCCAGCAGTTACCCGGGACTAGCGGGAACCTGGGAGCTGTTTTTT. This sequence encodes CASSYPGLAGTWELFF.

This clonotype has more than one count but fewer than ten. The rearrangement joins TRBV20-1 to TRBJ2-2, with TRBD2 identical over 15 bases. J lost 6 bases, V lost 6 bases, and 8 bases had no gene match. Per germline, CDR1 DFQATT and CDR2 SNEGSKA (reference sequence). CDR3 size: 16 residues. CDR3 amino acids: CSAAPGLAGGAGELFF. The DNA of the CDR3 is TGCAGTGCGGCCCCGGGACTAGCGGGAGGCGCCGGGGAGCTGTTTTTT.

The V gene is TRBV5-6, the J gene TRBJ2-5; D may be TRBD1 or TRBD2 (5 bases each). V lost 0 bases and J lost 7, with 7 bases in between. The CDR3 contains 12 residues. Germline lookup yields CDR1 SGHDT and CDR2 YYEEEE. The CDR3 region has the DNA TGTGCCAGCAGCTTGGAAGGGACGACCCAGTACTTC. It yields the protein CASSLEGTTQYF.

This chain joins TRBV28 and TRBJ2-5; the D gene could be TRBD1 or TRBD2 (5 bases each). Germline CDR1 is MDHEN and CDR2 is SYDVKM. The CDR3 runs to 16 residues. The germline V and J ends were trimmed by 7 bases and 5 bases, with 23 bases remaining between them. The CDR3 loop reads CASTQPSHGAGETQYF. The CDR3 DNA reads as TGTGCCAGCACTCAACCCTCACACGGGGCGGGCGAGACCCAGTACTTC.

V is TRBV28 and J is TRBJ2-3, with unresolved D. The germline V gene encodes CDR1 MDHEN and CDR2 SYDVKM. The V end lost 10 bases, the J end lost 0 bases, and 14 bases lay between the germline ends. This CDR3 spans 14 amino acids. The CDR3 loop is CATQTPKSTDTQYF. The CDR3 DNA follows: TGTGCCACCCAGACGCCCAAGAGCACAGATACGCAGTATTTT.